What follows are 10 T cell receptor beta chains derived from one specimen sequenced in a study of cytomegalovirus exposure and HLA in healthy donors. The PCR had 60 Vbeta and 13 Jbeta primers. Produced via immunoSEQ multiplex PCR; TCRdb's table is partial and in-frame only. The sample yields roughly 190,000 clones, 80% seen once. The sample consisted of PBMCs. The receptors here all came from a woman in her thirties or forties in good health and CMV-seronegative.

The chain carries TRBV7-6 and TRBJ2-2; 7 bases are shared with TRBD2. CDR1 SGHVS and CDR2 FNYEAQ come from the germline V gene. This CDR3 has 17 amino acids. The V gene end was trimmed by 0 bases and the J gene end by 1 base; junction bases not matched to a gene: 5. The CDR3 DNA reads TGTGCCAGCAGCTTAGCAGGAGTAGCGGGGAACACCGGGGAGCTGTTTTTT. Its translation is CASSLAGVAGNTGELFF.

V is TRBV2 and J is TRBJ1-5; maybe TRBD1 (5 bases). The CDR3 consists of 16 residues. V was pared by 1 base and J by 4 bases, with 14 bases between. Germline V gene data show CDR1 as SNHLY and CDR2 as FYNNEI. CDR3 amino acids: CASSEGVGVLNQPQHF. CDR3 nucleotide sequence: TGTGCCAGCAGTGAAGGGGTAGGGGTATTAAATCAGCCCCAGCATTTT.

The V gene is TRBV19, the J gene TRBJ1-1, with D possibly being TRBD1 (6 bases). Trimming pared 3 bases from V and 5 bases from J, leaving 16 bases between. The germline CDR1 and CDR2 sequences are LNHDA and SQIVND (reference sequence). This CDR3 is built from 15 residues. In nucleotides, the CDR3 is TGTGCCAGTAGTATCGGGACATCCCATCCAACTGAAGCTTTCTTT. It yields the protein CASSIGTSHPTEAFF.

The rearrangement joins TRBV7-8 to TRBJ2-5; 15 bases match TRBD2. The CDR3 runs to 16 residues. Germline V CDR1 and CDR2: SGHVS, FQNEAQ. The junction had 2 bases not matched to a gene; V was cut back by 3 bases and J by 3 bases. The DNA of the CDR3 is TGTGCCAGCAGCTTTCGGACTAGCGGGAGGGAAGAGACCCAGTACTTC. Translating gives CASSFRTSGREETQYF.

The V gene is TRBV27, the J gene TRBJ2-2; 7 bases match TRBD2. In germline, CDR1 is MNHEY, CDR2 SMNVEV (reference sequence). The CDR3 spans 17 residues. The V segment lost 1 base and the J segment 2 bases; nucleotides outside the gene matches: 7. The CDR3 is CASSLLGRATNTGELFF. The DNA of the CDR3 is TGTGCCAGCAGTTTATTAGGGAGGGCCACAAACACCGGGGAGCTGTTTTTT.

This clone occurred once. One end of the junction does not line up with germline, which may come from a read error. The chain carries TRBV30 and TRBJ2-1, with D perhaps matching TRBD2 (5 bases). This CDR3 is built from 13 residues. Germline values: CDR1 GTSNPN, CDR2 SVGIG (reference sequence). CDR3 protein: CAWSGLAANGQFF. In nucleotides, the CDR3 is TGTGCCTGGAGCGGCCTAGCAGCGAATGGGCAGTTCTTC.

This chain connects TRBV2 to TRBJ1-2, with 9 bases identical to TRBD1. This CDR3 region has 13 residues. The V and J ends lost 4 bases and 8 bases, in that order; junction bases with no gene match: 5. Per germline, CDR1 SNHLY and CDR2 FYNNEI. CDR3 region: CASSVQGAGGYTF. The CDR3 nucleotides are TGTGCCAGCAGTGTACAGGGGGCAGGGGGCTACACCTTC.

The V and J genes are TRBV11-2 and TRBJ1-1; D is unclear. The germline V and J ends were trimmed by 4 bases and 6 bases, with 9 bases remaining between them. The CDR3 has 12 amino acids. The germline V gene encodes CDR1 SGHAT and CDR2 FQNNGV. The CDR3 region is CASSSHRAEAFF. CDR3 DNA sequence: TGTGCCAGCAGCTCGCACCGAGCTGAAGCTTTCTTT.

V and J are TRBV7-2 and TRBJ1-1; D not resolved. CDR1 SGHTA and CDR2 FQGNSA come from the germline V gene. The CDR3 length is 15 residues. With 2 bases removed from V and 7 bases from J, the gap between germline ends came to 17 bases. The CDR3 protein is CASSLFSGVRDEAFF. The CDR3 nucleotides read TGTGCCAGCAGCTTATTTTCGGGTGTACGGGATGAAGCTTTCTTT.

The chain links TRBV30 to TRBJ1-2; 8 nucleotides line up with TRBD1. CDR3 length: 13 amino acids. Losses at the gene ends were 4 bases for V and 8 bases for J; bases not matched to a gene: 9. Germline values: CDR1 GTSNPN, CDR2 SVGIG (reference sequence). The CDR3, as DNA: TGTGCCTGGACCGGACAGGGCAGTGAGGGCTACACCTTC. Protein product: CAWTGQGSEGYTF.